Listed below are T cell receptor beta chains from one sample, sequenced in a study of control samples from healthy donors and cancer patients. Here immunoSEQ multiplex PCR was the method, and the copy in TCRdb shows in-frame clones only, minus some. The sample includes 88,000 or so clones, 85% to 95% of them seen just once. Sequencing was carried out using blood. These receptors were collected from a woman in her late teens or twenties in good health. The CDR3 runs from the conserved cysteine through the conserved F or W. Fields, in order: CDR3 protein, CDR3 DNA, clone size, J gene, D gene, V gene. The D gene is left open where the match is weak. Size is omitted from some rows. Given values are once, few, many or a class for expanded clones.

CDR3: CASSLNALRAKRGTGELFF; DNA: TGTGCCAGCAGTTTAAATGCCCTACGAGCGAAAAGAGGGACCGGGGAGCTGTTTTTT; size: -; J: TRBJ2-2; D: -; V: TRBV28
CDR3: CATSDPRGEVTGELFF; DNA: TGTGCCACCAGTGATCCCCGTGGGGAGGTCACCGGGGAGCTGTTTTTT; size: -; J: TRBJ2-2; D: -; V: TRBV24-1
CDR3: CASSDEGAGGPDEQFF; DNA: TGTGCCAGCAGTGATGAGGGAGCGGGGGGGCCAGATGAGCAGTTCTTC; size: -; J: TRBJ2-1; D: TRBD2; V: TRBV6-4
CDR3: CASTETSFYSPLHF; DNA: TGTGCCAGCACAGAGACTTCGTTCTATTCACCCCTCCACTTT; size: -; J: TRBJ1-6; D: -; V: TRBV25-1
CDR3: CSVVSGGGRETQYF; DNA: TGCAGCGTTGTTTCTGGGGGGGGCCGAGAGACCCAGTACTTC; size: -; J: TRBJ2-5; D: -; V: TRBV29-1
CDR3: CATETTGTSSGNTIYF; DNA: TGTGCCACCGAAACGACAGGAACGAGCTCTGGAAACACCATATATTTT; size: -; J: TRBJ1-3; D: -; V: TRBV19
CDR3: CASSARQGFRYNEQFF; DNA: TGTGCCAGCAGCGCACGACAGGGGTTCCGCTACAATGAGCAGTTCTTC; size: -; J: TRBJ2-1; D: TRBD1; V: TRBV5-8
CDR3: CASSLDTPWRGPNYGYTF; DNA: TGTGCCAGCAGCTTAGATACCCCCTGGAGGGGCCCTAACTATGGCTACACCTTC; size: -; J: TRBJ1-2; D: -; V: TRBV11-2
CDR3: CASSTPSNSPLHF; DNA: TGTGCCAGCAGTACCCCCAGCAATTCACCCCTCCACTTT; size: -; J: TRBJ1-6; D: -; V: TRBV28
CDR3: CASRTFQGLVAFF; DNA: TGTGCCAGCAGAACTTTTCAGGGGTTGGTAGCTTTCTTT; size: -; J: TRBJ1-1; D: -; V: TRBV6-5
CDR3: CATSPWEAEAFF; DNA: TGTGCCACCAGCCCCTGGGAAGCTGAAGCTTTCTTT; size: once; J: TRBJ1-1; D: -; V: TRBV15
CDR3: CASSLGQGDGYTF; DNA: TGCGCCAGCAGCTTAGGACAGGGGGATGGCTACACCTTC; size: -; J: TRBJ1-2; D: TRBD1; V: TRBV5-1
CDR3: CASSLALGKETQYF; DNA: TGTGCCAGCAGCTTAGCGCTCGGGAAAGAGACCCAGTACTTC; size: -; J: TRBJ2-5; D: -; V: TRBV7-9
CDR3: CASSLSPTHSNSGNTIYF; DNA: TGCGCCAGCAGCTTGAGCCCTACACACTCAAACTCTGGAAACACCATATATTTT; size: -; J: TRBJ1-3; D: -; V: TRBV5-1
CDR3: CASAPGATIANEQLF; DNA: TGTGCCAGTGCCCCTGGGGCCACTATTGCTAATGAGCAGCTCTTC; size: -; J: TRBJ2-1; D: -; V: TRBV6-5
CDR3: CSVSTADTQYF; DNA: TGCAGTGTTTCTACAGCGGATACGCAGTATTTT; size: once; J: TRBJ2-3; D: -; V: TRBV20-1
CDR3: CASGLEQGSGRNGYTEAFF; DNA: TGTGCTAGTGGTTTGGAACAGGGAAGCGGACGGAACGGGTACACTGAAGCTTTCTTT; size: -; J: TRBJ1-1; D: -; V: TRBV12-5
CDR3: CASSPDRGDTEAFF; DNA: TGTGCCAGCAGTCCAGACCGGGGGGACACTGAAGCTTTCTTT; size: few; J: TRBJ1-1; D: -; V: TRBV6-4
CDR3: CASSDGTGDVIFDEQYF; DNA: TGTGCCAGCAGTGATGGTACAGGGGATGTGATCTTCGACGAGCAGTACTTC; size: -; J: TRBJ2-7; D: TRBD1; V: TRBV2
CDR3: CASSLVGSVNQPQHF; DNA: TGTGCCAGCAGCTTAGTTGGGTCTGTAAATCAGCCCCAGCATTTT; size: -; J: TRBJ1-5; D: -; V: TRBV7-2
CDR3: CSASEGGYGVRF; DNA: TGCAGTGCTAGTGAAGGGGGCTACGGGGTCCGGTTT; size: -; J: TRBJ1-6; D: TRBD1; V: TRBV20-1
CDR3: CASSQRQGRFGYTF; DNA: TGTGCCAGCAGTCAAAGACAGGGCAGGTTTGGCTACACCTTC; size: few; J: TRBJ1-2; D: TRBD1; V: TRBV28
CDR3: CASSKGDRGNEDTQYF; DNA: TGCGCCAGCAGCAAAGGGGACAGGGGGAATGAGGATACGCAGTATTTT; size: -; J: TRBJ2-3; D: TRBD1; V: TRBV5-1
CDR3: CATSPDRANTEAFF; DNA: TGTGCCACCTCCCCCGACAGGGCGAACACTGAAGCTTTCTTT; size: -; J: TRBJ1-1; D: TRBD1; V: TRBV10-3
CDR3: CASSLAPVMQALGYTF; DNA: TGTGCCAGCAGCCTGGCCCCGGTCATGCAGGCGCTAGGCTACACCTTC; size: -; J: TRBJ1-2; D: -; V: TRBV7-8
CDR3: CSVEGGTGDGYTF; DNA: TGCAGCGTTGAAGGAGGGACAGGCGATGGCTACACCTTC; size: -; J: TRBJ1-2; D: TRBD1; V: TRBV29-1
CDR3: CASSLSTDTGELFF; DNA: TGTGCCAGCAGCTTATCGACAGACACCGGGGAGCTGTTTTTT; size: -; J: TRBJ2-2; D: -; V: TRBV7-9
CDR3: CASSPLAKNIQYF; DNA: TGTGCCAGCAGTCCCTTAGCCAAAAACATTCAGTACTTC; size: -; J: TRBJ2-4; D: -; V: TRBV27
CDR3: CAVVARDEQFF; DNA: TGTGCCGTAGTGGCTCGGGATGAGCAGTTCTTC; size: -; J: TRBJ2-1; D: -; V: TRBV6-5
CDR3: CASSFGGVGYGYTF; DNA: TGTGCCAGCAGCTTCGGGGGCGTCGGCTATGGCTACACCTTC; size: once; J: TRBJ1-2; D: -; V: TRBV7-2
CDR3: CASSEASVVDTQYF; DNA: TGTGCCAGCAGTGAAGCGTCCGTAGTAGATACGCAGTATTTT; size: -; J: TRBJ2-3; D: -; V: TRBV2
CDR3: CSGGLGRQETQYF; DNA: TGCAGCGGGGGCCTAGGCCGCCAAGAGACCCAGTACTTC; size: -; J: TRBJ2-5; D: -; V: TRBV29-1
CDR3: CASRPTGSLYNEQFF; DNA: TGTGCCAGCAGACCTACAGGGTCCCTTTACAATGAGCAGTTCTTC; size: -; J: TRBJ2-1; D: -; V: TRBV6-5
CDR3: CASSSDRRNSYEQYF; DNA: TGTGCCAGCAGTTCGGACAGGAGAAACTCCTACGAGCAGTACTTC; size: -; J: TRBJ2-7; D: TRBD1; V: TRBV28
CDR3: CANHRVGNTEAFF; DNA: TGTGCCAACCACCGGGTGGGTAACACTGAAGCTTTCTTT; size: -; J: TRBJ1-1; D: -; V: TRBV7-9
CDR3: CASSFRVTGLNNSPLHF; DNA: TGTGCCAGCAGTTTTAGAGTTACAGGCCTTAATAATTCACCCCTCCACTTT; size: -; J: TRBJ1-6; D: -; V: TRBV28
CDR3: CASSLVGRRGDEQFF; DNA: TGTGCCAGCAGTTTGGTGGGCAGACGGGGCGATGAGCAGTTCTTC; size: -; J: TRBJ2-1; D: -; V: TRBV27
CDR3: CASSQEAYNEQYF; DNA: TGCGCCAGCAGCCAAGAGGCCTACAACGAGCAGTACTTC; size: once; J: TRBJ2-7; D: -; V: TRBV4-1
CDR3: CSGGSSTGELFF; DNA: TGCTCAGGGGGCTCATCCACCGGGGAGCTGTTTTTT; size: -; J: TRBJ2-2; D: TRBD1; V: TRBV29-1
CDR3: CASRGKQGAWNTEAFF; DNA: TGTGCCAGCAGGGGCAAACAGGGGGCGTGGAACACTGAAGCTTTCTTT; size: -; J: TRBJ1-1; D: TRBD1; V: TRBV27
CDR3: CASSRGPSGVTDTQYF; DNA: TGTGCCAGCAGCAGGGGCCCGAGCGGAGTTACAGATACGCAGTATTTT; size: -; J: TRBJ2-3; D: -; V: TRBV7-3